The clone carrying this TCR beta chain appeared many times. Its antigen is unknown. This sample is part of a study of metastatic and nonmetastatic thyroid tumors. Looking at the study overall: Peripheral blood and tumor or nodule samples from malignant and benign thyroid patients were compared. Findings and caveats of the study: It was reportedly found that TCR beta diversity was significantly higher in malignant thyroid tumors than in benign nodules, a difference seen in both blood and tumor samples.

The CDR3 has 14 amino acids. The germline CDR1 and CDR2 sequences are DFQATT and SNEGSKA (reference sequence). Authors' analysis steps: A classifier of distant metastasis in papillary thyroid cancer was built from CDR3 differences (across clinicopathological groups). TCRdb used MiXCR to call clones anew from the PCR reads. The V and J calls were not made by the authors but by TCRdb's processing. The sample contains around 21,000 clones, about a sixth of which appear only once. All patients were untreated before thyroid surgery. The gene calls are TRBV20-1 and TRBJ2-1; D gene ambiguous. Source material: blood. The clonotype was recovered from a male donor with papillary thyroid cancer or a benign thyroid nodule (not recorded which). Some clones in this sample may be carry-over from other donors' samples. Here the CDR3 reads CSAIELRGYNEQFF. The CDR3 DNA sequence: TGCAGCGCCATAGAATTAAGAGGCTACAATGAGCAGTTCTTC.